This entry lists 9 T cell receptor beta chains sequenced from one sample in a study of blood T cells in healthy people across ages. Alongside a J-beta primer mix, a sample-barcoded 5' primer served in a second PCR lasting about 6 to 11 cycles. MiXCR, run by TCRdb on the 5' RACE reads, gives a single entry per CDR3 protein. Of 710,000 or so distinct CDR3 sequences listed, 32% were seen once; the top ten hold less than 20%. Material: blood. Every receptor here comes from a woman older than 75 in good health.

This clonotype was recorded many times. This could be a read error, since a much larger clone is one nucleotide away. The CDR3 protein is CASSPGQGPSGANVRTF. The CDR3 nucleotides read TGTGCCAGCAGCCCGGGACAGGGGCCCTCTGGGGCCAACGTCCGGACTTTC. The V gene is TRBV6-2 or TRBV6-3, the J gene TRBJ2-6, with 10 bases fitting TRBD1. In germline, CDR1 is MNHEY, CDR2 SVGEGT. The CDR3 is 17 residues long.

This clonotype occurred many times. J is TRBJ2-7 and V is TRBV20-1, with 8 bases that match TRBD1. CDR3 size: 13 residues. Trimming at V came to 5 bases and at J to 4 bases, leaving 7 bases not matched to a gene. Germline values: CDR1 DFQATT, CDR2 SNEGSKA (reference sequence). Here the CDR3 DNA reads TGCAGTGCTCTCGGGACAGGAGATTACGAGCAGTACTTC. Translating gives CSALGTGDYEQYF.

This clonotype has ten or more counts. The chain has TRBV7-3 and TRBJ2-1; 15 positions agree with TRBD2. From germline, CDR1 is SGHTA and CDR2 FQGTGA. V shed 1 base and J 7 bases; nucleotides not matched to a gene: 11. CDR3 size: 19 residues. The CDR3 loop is CASSLNRGLAGGLGNEQFF. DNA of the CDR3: TGTGCCAGCAGCTTAAACCGCGGACTAGCGGGGGGGCTGGGTAATGAGCAGTTCTTC.

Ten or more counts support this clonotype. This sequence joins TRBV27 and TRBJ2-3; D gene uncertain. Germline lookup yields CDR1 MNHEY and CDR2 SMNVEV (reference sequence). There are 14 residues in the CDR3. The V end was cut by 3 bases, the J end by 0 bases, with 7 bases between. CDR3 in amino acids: CASSFTASTDTQYF. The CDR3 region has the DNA TGTGCCAGCAGTTTTACAGCTAGCACAGATACGCAGTATTTT.

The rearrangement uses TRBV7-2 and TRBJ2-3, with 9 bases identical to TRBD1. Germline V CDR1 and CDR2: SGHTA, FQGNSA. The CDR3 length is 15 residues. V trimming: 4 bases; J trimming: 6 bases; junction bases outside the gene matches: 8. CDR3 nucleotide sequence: TGTGCCAGCAGCTGGACAGGGGACAAGCGGGATACGCAGTATTTT. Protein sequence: CASSWTGDKRDTQYF.

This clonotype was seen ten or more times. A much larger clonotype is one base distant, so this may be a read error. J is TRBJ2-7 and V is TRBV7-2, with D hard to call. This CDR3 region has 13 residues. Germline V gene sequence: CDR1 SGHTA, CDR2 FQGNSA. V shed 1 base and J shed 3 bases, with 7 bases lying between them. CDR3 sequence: CASSLERDYEQYF. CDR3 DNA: TGTGCCAGCAGCTTAGAAAGGGACTACGAGCAGTACTTC.

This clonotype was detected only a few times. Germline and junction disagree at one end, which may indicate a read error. CDR3 nucleotide sequence: TGTGCCAGCAGTTCTCCGCTAGCGGGGTCCCTTAGCACAGATCCGCAGTATTTT. This translates into CASSSPLAGSLSTDPQYF. The gene calls are TRBV6-5 and TRBJ2-3; 9 positions agree with TRBD2. Germline V CDR1 and CDR2: MNHEY, SVGAGI. The CDR3 totals 18 residues.

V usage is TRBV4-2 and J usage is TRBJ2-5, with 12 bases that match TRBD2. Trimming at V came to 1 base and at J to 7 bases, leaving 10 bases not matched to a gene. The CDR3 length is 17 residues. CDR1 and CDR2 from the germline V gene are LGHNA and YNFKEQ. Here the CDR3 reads CASSQVSASGGAVTQYF. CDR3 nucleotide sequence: TGTGCCAGCAGCCAAGTCTCGGCTAGCGGGGGGGCAGTGACCCAGTACTTC.

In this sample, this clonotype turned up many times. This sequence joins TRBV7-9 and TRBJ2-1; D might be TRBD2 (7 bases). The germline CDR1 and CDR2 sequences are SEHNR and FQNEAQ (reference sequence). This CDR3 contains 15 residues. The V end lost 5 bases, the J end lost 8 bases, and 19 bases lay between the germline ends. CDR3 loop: CASSPFEGGRYEQFF. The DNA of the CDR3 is TGTGCCAGCAGCCCCTTCGAGGGGGGGCGGTATGAGCAGTTCTTC.